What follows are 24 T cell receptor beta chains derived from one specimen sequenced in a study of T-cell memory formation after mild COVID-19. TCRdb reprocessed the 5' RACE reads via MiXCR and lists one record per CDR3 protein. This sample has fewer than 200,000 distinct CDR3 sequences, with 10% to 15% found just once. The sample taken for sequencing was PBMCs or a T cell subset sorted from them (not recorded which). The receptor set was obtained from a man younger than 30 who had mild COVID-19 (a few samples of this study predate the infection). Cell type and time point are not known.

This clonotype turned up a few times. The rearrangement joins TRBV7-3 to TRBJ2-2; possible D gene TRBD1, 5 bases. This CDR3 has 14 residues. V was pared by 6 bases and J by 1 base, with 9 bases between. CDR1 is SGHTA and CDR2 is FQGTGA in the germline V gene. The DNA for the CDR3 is TGTGCCAGCAGGGACCAGGGGAACACCGGGGAGCTGTTTTTT. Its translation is CASRDQGNTGELFF.

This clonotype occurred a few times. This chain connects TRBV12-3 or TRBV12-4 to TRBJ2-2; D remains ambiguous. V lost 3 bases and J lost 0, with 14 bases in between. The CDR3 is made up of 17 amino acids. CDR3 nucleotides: TGTGCCAGCAGTTTTGTCAGATCCCACGCGAACACCGGGGAGCTGTTTTTT. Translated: CASSFVRSHANTGELFF.

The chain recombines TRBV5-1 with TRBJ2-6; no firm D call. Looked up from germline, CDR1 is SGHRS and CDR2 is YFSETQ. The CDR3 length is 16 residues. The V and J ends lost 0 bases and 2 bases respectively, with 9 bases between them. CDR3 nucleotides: TGCGCCAGCAGCTTGGGGCTAAGGACTGGGGCCAACGTCCTGACTTTC. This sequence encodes CASSLGLRTGANVLTF.

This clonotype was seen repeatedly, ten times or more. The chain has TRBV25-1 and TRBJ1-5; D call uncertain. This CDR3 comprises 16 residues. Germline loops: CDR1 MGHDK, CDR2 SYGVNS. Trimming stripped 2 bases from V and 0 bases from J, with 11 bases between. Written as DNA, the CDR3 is TGTGCCAGCAGTGAAACAGCCAGTCTTAGCAATCAGCCCCAGCATTTT. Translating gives CASSETASLSNQPQHF. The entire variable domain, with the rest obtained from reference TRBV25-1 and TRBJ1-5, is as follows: EADIYQTPRYLVIGTGKKITLECSQTMGHDKMYWYQQDPGMELHLIHYSYGVNSTEKGDLSSESTVSRIRTEHFPLTLESARPSHTSQYLCASSETASLSNQPQHFGDGTRLSIL.

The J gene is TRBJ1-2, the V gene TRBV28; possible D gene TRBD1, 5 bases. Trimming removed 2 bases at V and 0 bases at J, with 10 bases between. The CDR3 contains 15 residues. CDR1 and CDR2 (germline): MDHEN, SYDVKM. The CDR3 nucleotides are TGTGCCAGCAGTTTAGGCGGCAGGGCTAACTATGGCTACACCTTC. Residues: CASSLGGRANYGYTF.

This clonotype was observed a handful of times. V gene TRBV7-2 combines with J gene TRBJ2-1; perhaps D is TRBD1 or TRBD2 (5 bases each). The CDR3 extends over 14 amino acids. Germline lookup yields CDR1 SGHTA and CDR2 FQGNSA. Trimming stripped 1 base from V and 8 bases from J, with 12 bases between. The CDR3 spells CASSLVGERYEQFF. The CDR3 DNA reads TGTGCCAGCAGCTTAGTGGGGGAGAGGTATGAGCAGTTCTTC.

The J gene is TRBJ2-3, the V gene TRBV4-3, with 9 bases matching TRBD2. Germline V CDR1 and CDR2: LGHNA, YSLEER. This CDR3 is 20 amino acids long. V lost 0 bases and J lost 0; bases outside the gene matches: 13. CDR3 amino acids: CASSQDGGGGAPGSTDTQYF. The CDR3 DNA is TGCGCCAGCAGCCAAGATGGAGGCGGGGGGGCGCCTGGGAGCACAGATACGCAGTATTTT.

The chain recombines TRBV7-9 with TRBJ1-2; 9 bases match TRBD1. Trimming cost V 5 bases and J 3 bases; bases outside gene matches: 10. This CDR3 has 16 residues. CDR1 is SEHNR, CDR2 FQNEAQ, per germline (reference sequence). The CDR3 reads CASSPGTGRTDYGYTF. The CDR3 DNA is TGTGCCAGCAGCCCGGGGACAGGGAGGACTGACTATGGCTACACCTTC.

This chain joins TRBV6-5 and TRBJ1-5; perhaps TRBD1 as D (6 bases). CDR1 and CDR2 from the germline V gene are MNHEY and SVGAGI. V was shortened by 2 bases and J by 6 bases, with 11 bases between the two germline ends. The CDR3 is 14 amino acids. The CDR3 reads CASSYDRTPQPQHF. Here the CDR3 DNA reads TGTGCCAGCAGTTACGACAGGACGCCTCAGCCCCAGCATTTT.

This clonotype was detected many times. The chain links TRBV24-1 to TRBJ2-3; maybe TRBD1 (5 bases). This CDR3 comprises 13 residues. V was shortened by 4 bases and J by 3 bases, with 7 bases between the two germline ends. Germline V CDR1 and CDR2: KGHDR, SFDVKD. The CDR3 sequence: CATSDPGTDTQYF. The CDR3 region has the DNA TGTGCCACCAGTGACCCAGGGACAGATACGCAGTATTTT.

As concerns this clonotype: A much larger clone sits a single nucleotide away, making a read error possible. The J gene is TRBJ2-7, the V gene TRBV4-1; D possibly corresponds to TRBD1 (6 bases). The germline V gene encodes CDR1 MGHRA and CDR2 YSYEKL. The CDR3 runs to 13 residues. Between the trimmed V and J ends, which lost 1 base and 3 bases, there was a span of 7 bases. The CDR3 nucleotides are TGCGCCAGCAGCCAAGTCAGGGGCTACGAGCAGTACTTC. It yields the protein CASSQVRGYEQYF.

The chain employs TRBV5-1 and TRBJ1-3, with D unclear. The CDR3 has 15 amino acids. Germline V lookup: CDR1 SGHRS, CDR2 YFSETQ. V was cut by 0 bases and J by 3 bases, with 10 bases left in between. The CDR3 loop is CASSLVAGVGNTIYF. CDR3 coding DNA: TGCGCCAGCAGCTTGGTGGCAGGTGTTGGAAACACCATATATTTT.

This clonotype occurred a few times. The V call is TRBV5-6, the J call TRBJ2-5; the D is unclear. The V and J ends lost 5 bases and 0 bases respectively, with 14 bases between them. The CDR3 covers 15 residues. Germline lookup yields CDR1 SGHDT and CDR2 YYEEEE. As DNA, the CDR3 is TGTGCCAGCAGACAGTCGGTGGAGTACCAAGAGACCCAGTACTTC. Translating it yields CASRQSVEYQETQYF.

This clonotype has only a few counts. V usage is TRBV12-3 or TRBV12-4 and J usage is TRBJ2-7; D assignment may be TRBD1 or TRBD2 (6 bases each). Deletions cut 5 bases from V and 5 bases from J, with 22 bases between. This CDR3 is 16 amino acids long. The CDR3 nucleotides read TGTGCCAGCAGTCCGAGTTGGGGAACAGGGAGGAACGAGCAGTACTTC. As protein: CASSPSWGTGRNEQYF.

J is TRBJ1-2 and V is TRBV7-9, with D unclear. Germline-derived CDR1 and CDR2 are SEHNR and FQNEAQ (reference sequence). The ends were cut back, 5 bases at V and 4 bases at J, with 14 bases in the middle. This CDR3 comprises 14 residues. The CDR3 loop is CASSDLFSGYGYTF. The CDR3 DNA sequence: TGTGCCAGCAGCGACCTGTTCTCGGGCTATGGCTACACCTTC.

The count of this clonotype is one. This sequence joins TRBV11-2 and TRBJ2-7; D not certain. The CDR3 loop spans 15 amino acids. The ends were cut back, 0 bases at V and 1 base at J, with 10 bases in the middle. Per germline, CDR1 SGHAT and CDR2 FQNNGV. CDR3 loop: CASSLDRQPSYEQYF. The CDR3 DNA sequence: TGTGCCAGCAGCTTAGATCGGCAGCCGTCCTACGAGCAGTACTTC. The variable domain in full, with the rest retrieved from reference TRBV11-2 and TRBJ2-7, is EAGVAQSPRYKIIEKRQSVAFWCNPISGHATLYWYQQILGQGPKLLIQFQNNGVVDDSQLPKDRFSAERLKGVDSTLKIQPAKLEDSAVYLCASSLDRQPSYEQYFGPGTRLTVT.

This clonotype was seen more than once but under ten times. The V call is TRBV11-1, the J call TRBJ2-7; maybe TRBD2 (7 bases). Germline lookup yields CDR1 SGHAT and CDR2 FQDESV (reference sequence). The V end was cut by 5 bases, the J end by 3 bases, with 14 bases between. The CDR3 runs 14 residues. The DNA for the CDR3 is TGTGCCAGCAGCAGAGGGGGGGGAGGCTACGAGCAGTACTTC. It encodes CASSRGGGGYEQYF.

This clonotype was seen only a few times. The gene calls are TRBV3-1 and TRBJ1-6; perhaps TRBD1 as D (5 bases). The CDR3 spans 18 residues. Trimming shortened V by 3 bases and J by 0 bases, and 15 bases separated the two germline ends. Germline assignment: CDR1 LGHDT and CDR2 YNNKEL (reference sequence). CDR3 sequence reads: CASSHGGGAGSYNSPLHF. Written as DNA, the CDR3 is TGTGCCAGCAGCCATGGGGGAGGGGCCGGCTCCTATAATTCACCCCTCCACTTT.

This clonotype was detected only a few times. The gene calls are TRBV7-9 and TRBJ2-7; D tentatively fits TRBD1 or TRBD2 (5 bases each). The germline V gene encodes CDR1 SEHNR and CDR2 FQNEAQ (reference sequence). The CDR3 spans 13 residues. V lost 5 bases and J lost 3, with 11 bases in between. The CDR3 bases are TGTGCCAGCAGCCTCGGGACCCACTACGAGCAGTACTTC. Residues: CASSLGTHYEQYF.

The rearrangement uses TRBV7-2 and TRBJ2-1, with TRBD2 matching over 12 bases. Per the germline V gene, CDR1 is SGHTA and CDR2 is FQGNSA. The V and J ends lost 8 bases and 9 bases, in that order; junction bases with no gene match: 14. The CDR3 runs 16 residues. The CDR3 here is CASSPVVASGGVEQFF. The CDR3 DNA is TGTGCCAGCTCCCCCGTAGTGGCTAGCGGGGGGGTTGAGCAGTTCTTC.

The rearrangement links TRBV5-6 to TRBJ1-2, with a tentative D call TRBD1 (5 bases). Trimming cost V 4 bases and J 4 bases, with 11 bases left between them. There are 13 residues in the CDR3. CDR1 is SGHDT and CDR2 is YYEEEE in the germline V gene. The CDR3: CASSPGRTYGYTF. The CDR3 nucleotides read TGTGCCAGCAGCCCAGGGAGGACCTATGGCTACACCTTC.

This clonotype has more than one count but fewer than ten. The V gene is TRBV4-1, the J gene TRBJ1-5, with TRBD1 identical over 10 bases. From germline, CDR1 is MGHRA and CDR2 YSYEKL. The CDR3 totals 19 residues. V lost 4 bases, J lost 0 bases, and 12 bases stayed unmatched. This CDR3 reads CASSPAGTGVMVSNQPQHF. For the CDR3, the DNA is TGCGCCAGCAGCCCAGCCGGGACAGGGGTGATGGTTAGCAATCAGCCCCAGCATTTT.

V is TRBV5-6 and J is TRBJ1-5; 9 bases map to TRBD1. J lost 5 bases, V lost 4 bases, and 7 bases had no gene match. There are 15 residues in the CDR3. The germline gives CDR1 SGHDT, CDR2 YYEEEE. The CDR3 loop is CASSLRDREDQPQHF. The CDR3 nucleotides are TGTGCCAGCAGCCTCCGGGACAGGGAGGATCAGCCCCAGCATTTT.

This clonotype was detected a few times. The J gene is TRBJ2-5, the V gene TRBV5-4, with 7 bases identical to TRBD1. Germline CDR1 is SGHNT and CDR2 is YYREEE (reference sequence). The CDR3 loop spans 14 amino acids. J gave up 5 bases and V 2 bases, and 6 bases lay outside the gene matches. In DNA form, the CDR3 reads TGTGCCAGCAGCTTCGACAGGGCGGAGGAGACCCAGTACTTC. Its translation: CASSFDRAEETQYF.